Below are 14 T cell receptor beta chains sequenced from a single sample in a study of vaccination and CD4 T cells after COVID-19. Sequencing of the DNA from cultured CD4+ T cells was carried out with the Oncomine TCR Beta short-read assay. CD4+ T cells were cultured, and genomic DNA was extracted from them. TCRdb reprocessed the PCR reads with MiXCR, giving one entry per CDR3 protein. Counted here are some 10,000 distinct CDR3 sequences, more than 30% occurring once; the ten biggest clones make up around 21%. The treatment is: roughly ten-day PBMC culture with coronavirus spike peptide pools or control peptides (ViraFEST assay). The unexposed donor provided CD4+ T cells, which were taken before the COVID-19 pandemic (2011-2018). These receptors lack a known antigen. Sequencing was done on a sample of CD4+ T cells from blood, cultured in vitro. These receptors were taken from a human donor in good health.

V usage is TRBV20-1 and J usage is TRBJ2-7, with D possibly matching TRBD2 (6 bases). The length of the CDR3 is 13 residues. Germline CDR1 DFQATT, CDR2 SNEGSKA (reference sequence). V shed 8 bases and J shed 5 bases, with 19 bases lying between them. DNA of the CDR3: TGCAGTCCCCTCGTGGGCGGGAAAGACGAGCAGTACTTC. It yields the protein CSPLVGGKDEQYF.

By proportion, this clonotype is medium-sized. The CDR3 reads CSARIGVDQPQHF. The CDR3 nucleotides read TGCAGTGCTAGAATAGGGGTAGATCAGCCCCAGCATTTT. The chain joins TRBV20-1 to TRBJ1-5; possible D gene TRBD1, 5 bases. The CDR3 runs 13 residues. V was trimmed by 2 bases and J by 5 bases, leaving 10 bases between them. Germline V CDR1 and CDR2: DFQATT, SNEGSKA (reference sequence).

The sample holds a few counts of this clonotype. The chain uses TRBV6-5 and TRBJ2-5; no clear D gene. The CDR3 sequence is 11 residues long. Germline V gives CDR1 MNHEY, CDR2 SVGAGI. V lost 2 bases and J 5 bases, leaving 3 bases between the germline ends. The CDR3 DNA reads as TGTGCCAGCAGTTACCGGGAGACCCAGTACTTC. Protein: CASSYRETQYF.

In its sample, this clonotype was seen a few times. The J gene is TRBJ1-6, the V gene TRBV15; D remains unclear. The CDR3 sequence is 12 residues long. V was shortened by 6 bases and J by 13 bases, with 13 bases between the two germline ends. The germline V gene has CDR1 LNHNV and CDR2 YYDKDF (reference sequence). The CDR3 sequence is CATSSDWKPLHF. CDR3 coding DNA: TGTGCCACCAGTTCTGATTGGAAGCCCCTCCACTTT.

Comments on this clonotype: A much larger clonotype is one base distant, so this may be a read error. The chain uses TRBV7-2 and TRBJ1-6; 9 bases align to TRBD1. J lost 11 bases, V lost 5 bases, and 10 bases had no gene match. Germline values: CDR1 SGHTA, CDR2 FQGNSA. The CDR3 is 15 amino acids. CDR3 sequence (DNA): TGTGCCAGCAGCCCCAGGACAGGGGTTAGGGCACCCCTCCACTTT. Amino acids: CASSPRTGVRAPLHF.

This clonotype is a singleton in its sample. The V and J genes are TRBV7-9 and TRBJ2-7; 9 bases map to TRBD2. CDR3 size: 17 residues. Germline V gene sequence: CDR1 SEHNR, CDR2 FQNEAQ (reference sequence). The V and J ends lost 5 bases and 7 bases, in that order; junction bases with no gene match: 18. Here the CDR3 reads CASSLASSGSPGGEQYF. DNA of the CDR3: TGTGCCAGCAGCCTGGCGAGTAGCGGGAGTCCCGGGGGAGAGCAGTACTTC.

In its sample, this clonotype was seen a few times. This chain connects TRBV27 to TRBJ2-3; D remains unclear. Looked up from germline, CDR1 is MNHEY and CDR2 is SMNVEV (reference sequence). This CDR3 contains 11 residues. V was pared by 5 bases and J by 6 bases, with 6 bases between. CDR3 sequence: CASSERDTQYF. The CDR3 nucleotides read TGTGCCAGCAGTGAGAGGGATACGCAGTATTTT.

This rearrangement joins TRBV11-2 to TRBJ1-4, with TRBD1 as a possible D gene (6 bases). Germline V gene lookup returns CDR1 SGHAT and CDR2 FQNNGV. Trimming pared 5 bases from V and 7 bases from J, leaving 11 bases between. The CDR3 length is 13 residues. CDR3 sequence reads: CASSPGRGEKLFF. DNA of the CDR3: TGTGCCAGCAGCCCAGGCAGGGGTGAAAAACTGTTTTTT.

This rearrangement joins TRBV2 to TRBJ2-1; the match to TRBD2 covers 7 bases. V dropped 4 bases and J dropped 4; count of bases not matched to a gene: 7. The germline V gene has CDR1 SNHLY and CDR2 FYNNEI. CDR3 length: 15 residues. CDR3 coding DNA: TGTGCCAGCAGTGGTAAGGGAGGGCCTTACAATGAGCAGTTCTTC. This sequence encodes CASSGKGGPYNEQFF.

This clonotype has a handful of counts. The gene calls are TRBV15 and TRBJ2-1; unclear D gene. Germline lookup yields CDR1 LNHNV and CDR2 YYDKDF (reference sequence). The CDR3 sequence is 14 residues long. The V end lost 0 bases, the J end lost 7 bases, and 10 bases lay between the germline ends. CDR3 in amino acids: CATSRDTTPNEQFF. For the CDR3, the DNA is TGTGCCACCAGCAGAGACACCACTCCTAATGAGCAGTTCTTC.

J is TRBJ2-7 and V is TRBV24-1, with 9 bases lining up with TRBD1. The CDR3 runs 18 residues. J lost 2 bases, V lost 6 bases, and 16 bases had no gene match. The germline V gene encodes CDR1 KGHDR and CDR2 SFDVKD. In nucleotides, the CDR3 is TGTGCCACCAGTCCCCCCAAATACCGGGACAGGGAGCCCTACGAGCAGTACTTC. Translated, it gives CATSPPKYRDREPYEQYF.

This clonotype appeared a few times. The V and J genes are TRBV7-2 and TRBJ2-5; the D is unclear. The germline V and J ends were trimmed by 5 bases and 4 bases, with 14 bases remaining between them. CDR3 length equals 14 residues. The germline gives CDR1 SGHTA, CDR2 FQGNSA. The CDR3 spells CASSPRAATETQYF. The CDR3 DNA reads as TGTGCCAGCAGCCCTCGGGCGGCCACAGAGACCCAGTACTTC.

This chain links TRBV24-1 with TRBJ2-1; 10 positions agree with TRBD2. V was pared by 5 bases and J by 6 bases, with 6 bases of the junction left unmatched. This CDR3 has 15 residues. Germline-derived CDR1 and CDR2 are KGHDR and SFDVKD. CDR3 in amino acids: CATSGPAGGSNEQFF. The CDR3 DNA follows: TGTGCCACCAGTGGTCCAGCGGGAGGGAGCAATGAGCAGTTCTTC.

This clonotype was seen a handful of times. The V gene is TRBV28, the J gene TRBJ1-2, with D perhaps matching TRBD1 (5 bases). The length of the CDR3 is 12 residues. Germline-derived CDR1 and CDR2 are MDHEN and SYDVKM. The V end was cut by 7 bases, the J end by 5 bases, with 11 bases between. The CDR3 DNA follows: TGTGCCAGCACCTTAGACAGATATGGCTACACCTTC. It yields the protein CASTLDRYGYTF.